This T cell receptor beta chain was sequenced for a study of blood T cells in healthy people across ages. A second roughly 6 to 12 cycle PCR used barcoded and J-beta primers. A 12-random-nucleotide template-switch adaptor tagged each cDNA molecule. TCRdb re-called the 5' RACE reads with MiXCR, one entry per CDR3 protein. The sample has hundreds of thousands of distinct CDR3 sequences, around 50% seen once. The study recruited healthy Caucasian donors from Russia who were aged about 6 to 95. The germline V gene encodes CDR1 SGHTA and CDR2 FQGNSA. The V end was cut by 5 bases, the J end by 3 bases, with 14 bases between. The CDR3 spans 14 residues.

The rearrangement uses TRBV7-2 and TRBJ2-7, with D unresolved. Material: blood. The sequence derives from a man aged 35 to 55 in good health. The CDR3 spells CASSVWAKGYEQYF. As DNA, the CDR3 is TGTGCCAGCAGCGTGTGGGCAAAGGGCTACGAGCAGTACTTC.